Presented here are 12 T cell receptor beta chains from one specimen sequenced in a study of identical twins. TCRdb itself ran the 5' RACE reads through MiXCR, one entry per CDR3 protein. The sample gives 510,000 or so distinct CDR3 sequences, roughly 15% of which show up once; more than 0.4% is in the top ten. This same sample was also part of a study on yellow fever vaccine responses in identical twins.

Source material: CD4+ T cells sorted from blood. The source is a woman aged 18-30 years in good health.

The CDR3 region has the DNA TGCGCCAGCAGCTTATTAGGGGACAGGGGCAATGAGCAGTTCTTC. This codes for CASSLLGDRGNEQFF. V gene TRBV5-1 combines with J gene TRBJ2-1; 10 positions match TRBD1. CDR3 size: 15 residues. Looked up from germline, CDR1 is SGHRS and CDR2 is YFSETQ. V was pared by 2 bases and J by 6 bases, with 5 bases of the junction left unmatched.

This chain uses TRBV6-1 with TRBJ2-1; a possible D gene is TRBD2 (6 bases). CDR3 length: 14 amino acids. The germline CDR1 and CDR2 sequences are MNHNS and SASEGT. Trimming stripped 3 bases from V and 4 bases from J, with 10 bases between. The CDR3 reads CASSDLGGYNEQFF. The DNA of the CDR3 is TGTGCCAGCAGTGACCTAGGAGGGTACAATGAGCAGTTCTTC.

This clonotype occurred many times. The chain links TRBV5-1 to TRBJ2-1; 7 bases are a match to TRBD2. With V trimmed by 3 bases and J by 6 bases, 3 bases remained unmatched. Germline CDR1 SGHRS, CDR2 YFSETQ. The CDR3 spans 13 residues. This CDR3 is CASSSSGANEQFF. The CDR3 region has the DNA TGCGCCAGCAGCTCGAGCGGGGCCAATGAGCAGTTCTTC.

This clonotype turned up a few times. V usage is TRBV20-1 and J usage is TRBJ2-7; 11 bases are a match to TRBD2. This CDR3 region has 15 residues. V gave up 5 bases and J gave up 5 bases; unmatched junction bases: 11. The germline CDR1 and CDR2 sequences are DFQATT and SNEGSKA (reference sequence). CDR3 in amino acids: CSARPTSGSLDEQYF. The CDR3 coding sequence is TGCAGTGCTCGTCCCACTAGCGGGAGTTTAGACGAGCAGTACTTC.

The chain is built from TRBV20-1 and TRBJ1-2; TRBD1 matches at 11 bases. The trim removed 5 bases at V and 2 bases at J, leaving 1 base unmatched. This CDR3 spans 13 amino acids. The germline gives CDR1 DFQATT, CDR2 SNEGSKA (reference sequence). CDR3 DNA: TGCAGTGCTCGGGACAGGGGGAACTATGGCTACACCTTC. This translates into CSARDRGNYGYTF.

The DNA of the CDR3 is TGCAGTGCTCGAGGGGGGAGACAGGGTAATTCACCCCTCCACTTT. This translates into CSARGGRQGNSPLHF. The V gene is TRBV20-1, the J gene TRBJ1-6; 7 bases match TRBD1. V shed 5 bases and J 6 bases; nucleotides not matched to a gene: 10. The germline V gene encodes CDR1 DFQATT and CDR2 SNEGSKA (reference sequence). The CDR3 loop spans 15 amino acids.

The chain recombines TRBV4-1 with TRBJ1-1; D is uncertain. The V end was cut by 5 bases, the J end by 3 bases, with 13 bases between. This CDR3 has 14 residues. CDR1 and CDR2 from the germline V gene are MGHRA and YSYEKL. CDR3 in DNA: TGCGCCAGCAGCACCTTCTACCGGGACACTGAAGCTTTCTTT. Its translation: CASSTFYRDTEAFF.

The chain has TRBV28 and TRBJ2-4; 9 nucleotides align to TRBD2. V shed 5 bases, J shed 6 bases, and the junction held 11 bases outside the gene matches. Germline V gene lookup returns CDR1 MDHEN and CDR2 SYDVKM. The CDR3 is made up of 16 amino acids. CDR3 nucleotide sequence: TGTGCCAGCAGTCCCGTGCGGGAGGGTGGAAGAAACATTCAGTACTTC. This codes for CASSPVREGGRNIQYF. The full variable domain, in which reference TRBV28 and TRBJ2-4 provide the parts outside the CDR3, is DVKVTQSSRYLVKRTGEKVFLECVQDMDHENMFWYRQDPGLGLRLIYFSYDVKMKEKGDIPEGYSVSREKKERFSLILESASTNQTSMYLCASSPVREGGRNIQYFGAGTRLSVL.

This clonotype occurred a few times. The gene calls are TRBV25-1 and TRBJ1-3; D remains ambiguous. CDR1 is MGHDK and CDR2 is SYGVNS in the germline V gene. The CDR3 extends over 14 amino acids. The ends were cut back, 1 base at V and 0 bases at J, with 4 bases in the middle. The CDR3 loop is CASSESGSGNTIYF. The DNA for the CDR3 is TGTGCCAGCAGTGAATCCGGCTCTGGAAACACCATATATTTT.

The rearrangement links TRBV3-1 to TRBJ2-1; D might be TRBD1 (7 bases). V dropped 6 bases and J dropped 5 bases, with 14 bases sitting between them. The germline gives CDR1 LGHDT, CDR2 YNNKEL (reference sequence). The CDR3 contains 14 residues. For the CDR3, the DNA is TGTGCCAGCAGGGGGCAGGGGGGAGACAATGAGCAGTTCTTC. Its protein is CASRGQGGDNEQFF.

This chain uses TRBV27 with TRBJ2-1, with 12 bases fitting TRBD2. CDR1 and CDR2 (germline): MNHEY, SMNVEV (reference sequence). CDR3 length equals 16 residues. V dropped 6 bases and J dropped 5; count of bases not matched to a gene: 8. The CDR3 nucleotides read TGTGCCAGCAGAACCGGACTAGCGGGAATTCACAATGAGCAGTTCTTC. Encoded protein: CASRTGLAGIHNEQFF.

The chain uses TRBV7-9 and TRBJ2-6; 7 bases fit TRBD1. The CDR3 is 17 residues long. Trimming took 4 bases from V and 0 from J; bases not matched to a gene: 6. Looked up from germline, CDR1 is SEHNR and CDR2 is FQNEAQ (reference sequence). This chain's CDR3 is CASSWGTASSGANVLTF. CDR3 nucleotides: TGTGCCAGCAGCTGGGGGACAGCTAGCTCTGGGGCCAACGTCCTGACTTTC.